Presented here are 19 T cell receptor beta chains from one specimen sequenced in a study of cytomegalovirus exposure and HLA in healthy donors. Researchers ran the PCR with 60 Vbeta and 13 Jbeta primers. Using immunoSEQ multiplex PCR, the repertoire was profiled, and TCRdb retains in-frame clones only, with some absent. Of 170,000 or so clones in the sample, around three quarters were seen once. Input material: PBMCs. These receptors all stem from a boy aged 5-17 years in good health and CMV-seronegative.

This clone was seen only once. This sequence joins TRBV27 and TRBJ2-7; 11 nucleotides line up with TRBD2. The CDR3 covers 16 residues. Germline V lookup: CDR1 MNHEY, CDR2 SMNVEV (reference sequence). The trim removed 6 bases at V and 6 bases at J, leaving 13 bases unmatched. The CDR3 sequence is CASRLLAGVAKGEQYF. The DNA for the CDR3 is TGTGCCAGCAGACTACTAGCGGGAGTAGCAAAGGGCGAGCAGTACTTC.

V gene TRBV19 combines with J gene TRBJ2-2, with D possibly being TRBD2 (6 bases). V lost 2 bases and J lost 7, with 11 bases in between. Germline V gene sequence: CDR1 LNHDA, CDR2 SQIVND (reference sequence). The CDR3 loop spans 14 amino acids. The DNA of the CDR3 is TGTGCCAGTAGTATAACCGGGGGACTCGGGGAGCTGTTTTTT. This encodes CASSITGGLGELFF.

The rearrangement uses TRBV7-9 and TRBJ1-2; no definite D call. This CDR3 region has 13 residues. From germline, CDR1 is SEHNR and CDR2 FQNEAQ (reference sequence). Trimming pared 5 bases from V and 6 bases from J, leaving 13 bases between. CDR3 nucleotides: TGTGCCAGCAGCCTTTCGTCCGGAGATGGCTACACCTTC. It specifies CASSLSSGDGYTF.

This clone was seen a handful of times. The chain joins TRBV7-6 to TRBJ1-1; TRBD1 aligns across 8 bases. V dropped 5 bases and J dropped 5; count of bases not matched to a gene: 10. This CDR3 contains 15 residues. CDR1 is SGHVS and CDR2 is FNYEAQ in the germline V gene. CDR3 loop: CASSDTEDRATEAFF. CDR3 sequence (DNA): TGTGCCAGCAGCGATACGGAGGACAGGGCGACTGAAGCTTTCTTT.

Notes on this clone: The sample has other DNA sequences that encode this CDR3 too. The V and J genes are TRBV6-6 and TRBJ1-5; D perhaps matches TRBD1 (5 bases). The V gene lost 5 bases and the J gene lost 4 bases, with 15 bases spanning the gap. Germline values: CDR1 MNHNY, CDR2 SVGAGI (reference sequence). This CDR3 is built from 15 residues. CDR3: CASSPLTGGNQPQHF. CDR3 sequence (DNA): TGTGCCAGCAGTCCACTAACGGGGGGAAATCAGCCCCAGCATTTT.

CDR3 sequence reads: CASSDRGISNYGYTF. The CDR3 DNA reads as TGTGCCAGCAGTGACAGGGGGATATCCAACTATGGCTACACCTTC. The chain is built from TRBV2 and TRBJ1-2, with 7 bases identical to TRBD1. The CDR3 has 15 amino acids. The germline CDR1 and CDR2 sequences are SNHLY and FYNNEI. Trimming cost V 3 bases and J 2 bases; bases outside gene matches: 6.

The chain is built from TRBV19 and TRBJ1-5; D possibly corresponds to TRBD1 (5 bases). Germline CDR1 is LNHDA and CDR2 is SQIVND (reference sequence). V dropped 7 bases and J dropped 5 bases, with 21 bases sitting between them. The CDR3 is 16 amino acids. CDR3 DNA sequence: TGTGCCAGTACCCCCTGGGGACTTACGTGGGATCAGCCCCAGCATTTT. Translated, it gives CASTPWGLTWDQPQHF.

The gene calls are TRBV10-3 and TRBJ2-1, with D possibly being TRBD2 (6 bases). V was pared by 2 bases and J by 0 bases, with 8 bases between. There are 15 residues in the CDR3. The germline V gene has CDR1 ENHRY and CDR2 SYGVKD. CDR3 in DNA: TGTGCCATCAGTGAGGGGGACTCCTCCTACAATGAGCAGTTCTTC. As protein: CAISEGDSSYNEQFF.

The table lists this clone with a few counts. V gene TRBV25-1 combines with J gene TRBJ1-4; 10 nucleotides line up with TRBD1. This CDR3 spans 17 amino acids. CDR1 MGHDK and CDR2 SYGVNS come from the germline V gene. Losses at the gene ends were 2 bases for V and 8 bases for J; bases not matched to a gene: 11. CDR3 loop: CASSETKDRGPGEKLFF. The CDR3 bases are TGTGCCAGCAGTGAAACCAAAGACAGGGGGCCCGGGGAAAAACTGTTTTTT.

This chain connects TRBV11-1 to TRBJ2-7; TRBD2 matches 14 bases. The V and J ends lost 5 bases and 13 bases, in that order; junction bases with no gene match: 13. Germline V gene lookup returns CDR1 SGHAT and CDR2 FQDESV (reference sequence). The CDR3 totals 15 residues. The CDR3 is CASSPSGTSGRASYF. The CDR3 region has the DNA TGTGCCAGCAGCCCCTCCGGGACTAGCGGGAGAGCGTCATACTTC. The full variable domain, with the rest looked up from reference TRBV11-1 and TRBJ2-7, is EAEVAQSPRYKITEKSQAVAFWCDPISGHATLYWYRQILGQGPELLVQFQDESVVDDSQLPKDRFSAERLKGVDSTLKIQPAELGDSAMYLCASSPSGTSGRASYFGPGTRLTVT.

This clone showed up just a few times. This CDR3 reads CASSESAGISYEQYF. DNA of the CDR3: TGTGCCAGCAGTGAAAGCGCGGGCATCTCCTACGAGCAGTACTTC. The J gene is TRBJ2-7, the V gene TRBV2; tentative D call: TRBD2 (5 bases). The CDR3 contains 15 residues. Per germline, CDR1 SNHLY and CDR2 FYNNEI. V was trimmed by 2 bases and J by 0 bases, leaving 11 bases between them.

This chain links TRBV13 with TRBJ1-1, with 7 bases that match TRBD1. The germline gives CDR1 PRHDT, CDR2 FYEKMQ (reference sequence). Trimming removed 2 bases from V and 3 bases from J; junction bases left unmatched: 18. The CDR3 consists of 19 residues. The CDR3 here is CASSLTVAPTGTDDTEAFF. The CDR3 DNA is TGTGCCAGCAGCTTAACCGTTGCCCCGACAGGGACTGACGACACTGAAGCTTTCTTT.

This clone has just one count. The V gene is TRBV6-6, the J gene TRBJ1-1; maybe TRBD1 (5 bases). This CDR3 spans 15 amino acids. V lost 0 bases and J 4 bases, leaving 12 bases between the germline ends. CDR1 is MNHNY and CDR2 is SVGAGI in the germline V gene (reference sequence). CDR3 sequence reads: CASSYSVGGITEAFF. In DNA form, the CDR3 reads TGTGCCAGCAGTTACTCGGTGGGGGGGATCACTGAAGCTTTCTTT.

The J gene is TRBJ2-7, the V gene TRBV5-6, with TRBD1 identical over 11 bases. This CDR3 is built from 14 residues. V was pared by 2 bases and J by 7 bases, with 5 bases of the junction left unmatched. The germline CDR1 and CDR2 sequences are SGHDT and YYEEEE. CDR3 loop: CASSFGQGAQEQYF. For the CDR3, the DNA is TGTGCCAGCAGCTTTGGACAGGGGGCTCAGGAGCAGTACTTC.

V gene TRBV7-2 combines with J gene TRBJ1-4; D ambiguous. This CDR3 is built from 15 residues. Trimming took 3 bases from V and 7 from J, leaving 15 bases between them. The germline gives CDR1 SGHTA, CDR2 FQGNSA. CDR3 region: CASSFPGSGSEKLFF. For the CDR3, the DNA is TGTGCCAGCAGCTTTCCCGGCAGCGGGAGTGAAAAACTGTTTTTT.

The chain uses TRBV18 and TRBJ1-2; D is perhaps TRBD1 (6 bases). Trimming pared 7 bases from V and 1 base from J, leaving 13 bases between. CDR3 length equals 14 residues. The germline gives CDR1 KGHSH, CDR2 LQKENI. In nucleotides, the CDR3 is TGTGCCAGCTTCCCCCAGGGGATTAACTATGGCTACACCTTC. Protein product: CASFPQGINYGYTF.

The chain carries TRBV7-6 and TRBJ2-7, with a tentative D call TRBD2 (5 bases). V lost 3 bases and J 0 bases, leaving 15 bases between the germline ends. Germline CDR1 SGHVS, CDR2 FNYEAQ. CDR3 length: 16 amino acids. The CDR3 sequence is CASSFAGPPSSYEQYF. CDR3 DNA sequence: TGTGCCAGCAGCTTTGCGGGTCCTCCTAGCTCCTACGAGCAGTACTTC.

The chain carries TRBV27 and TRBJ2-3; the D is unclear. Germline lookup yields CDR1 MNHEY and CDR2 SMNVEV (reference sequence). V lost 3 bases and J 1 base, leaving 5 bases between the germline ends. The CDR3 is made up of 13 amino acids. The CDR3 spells CASSFGGTDTQYF. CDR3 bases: TGTGCCAGCAGTTTCGGAGGCACAGATACGCAGTATTTT.

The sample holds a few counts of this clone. The CDR3 spells CSVAGHLNGELFF. In DNA, the CDR3 is TGCAGCGTTGCTGGACACTTGAACGGGGAGCTGTTTTTT. The chain links TRBV29-1 to TRBJ2-2; D is possibly TRBD1 (5 bases). Germline CDR1 reads SQVTM; CDR2 reads ANQGSEA. V was trimmed by 4 bases and J by 7 bases, leaving 13 bases between them. The CDR3 totals 13 residues.